This TCR beta chain was sequenced in a study of T cell responses to AZD1222 COVID-19 vaccine. General study points: Targeting of unmutated variant regions was reportedly seen in nearly half of spike-specific TCRs. Researchers report vaccine-associated CD4 TCRs spanning spike, with dominance at 160-218 and 743-854.

The ends were cut back, 1 base at V and 1 base at J, with 11 bases in the middle. CDR1 and CDR2 from the germline V gene are SGHRS and YFSETQ. CDR3 length: 15 residues. This table comes from immunoSEQ multiplex PCR, and its TCRdb copy is limited to in-frame clones, with some not included. The sample has tens of thousands of clones; 88% are singletons. This clone has only one observation. The antigen remains unidentified. The sample consisted of peripheral blood, taken on day 0 of MenACWY control vaccination. The chain carries TRBV5-1 and TRBJ1-1; perhaps TRBD1 as D (6 bases). The sequence came from an adult in good health. The CDR3 region is CASSLLQGGNTEAFF. Written as DNA, the CDR3 is TGCGCCAGCAGCTTGTTACAGGGAGGGAACACTGAAGCTTTCTTT.